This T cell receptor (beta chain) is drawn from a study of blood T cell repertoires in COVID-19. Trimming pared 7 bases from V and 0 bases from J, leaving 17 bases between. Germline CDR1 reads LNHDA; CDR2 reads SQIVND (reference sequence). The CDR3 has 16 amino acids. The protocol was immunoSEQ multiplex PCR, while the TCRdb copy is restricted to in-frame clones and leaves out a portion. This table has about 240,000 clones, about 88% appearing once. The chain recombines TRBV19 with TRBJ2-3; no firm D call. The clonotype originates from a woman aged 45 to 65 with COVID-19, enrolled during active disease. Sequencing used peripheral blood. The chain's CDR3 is CASTARYYPSTDTQYF. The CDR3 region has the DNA TGTGCCAGTACCGCAAGGTACTATCCTAGCACAGATACGCAGTATTTT.